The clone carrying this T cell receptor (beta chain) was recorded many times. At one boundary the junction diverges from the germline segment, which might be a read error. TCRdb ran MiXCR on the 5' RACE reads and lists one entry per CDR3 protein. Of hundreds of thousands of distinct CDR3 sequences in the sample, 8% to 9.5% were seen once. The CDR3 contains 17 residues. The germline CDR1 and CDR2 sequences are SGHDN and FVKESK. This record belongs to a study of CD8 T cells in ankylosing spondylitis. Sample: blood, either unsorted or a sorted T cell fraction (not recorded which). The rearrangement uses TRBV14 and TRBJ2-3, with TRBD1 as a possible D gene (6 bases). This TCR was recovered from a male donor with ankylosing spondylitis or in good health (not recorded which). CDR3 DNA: TGTGCCAGCAGTCAAGCCTTGGGACACTACAGCACAGATACGCAGTATTTT. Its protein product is CASSQALGHYSTDTQYF.